What follows describes a single T cell receptor beta chain. Its antigen is unidentified. The source of the sample is a study of cytomegalovirus exposure and HLA in healthy donors. Regarding the study as a whole: CMV serostatus was the only recorded immune exposure for donors.

The CDR3 spans 14 residues. Germline lookup yields CDR1 MDHEN and CDR2 SYDVKM. V shed 3 bases and J shed 5 bases, with 14 bases lying between them. PCR used 60 Vbeta primers and 13 Jbeta primers. Sequencing was performed with immunoSEQ multiplex PCR; in TCRdb, only in-frame clones are kept and a portion is missing. This sample's clone table lists around 75,000 clones. Sequenced input: PBMCs. V is TRBV28 and J is TRBJ2-7; D is perhaps TRBD1 (6 bases). The receptor was isolated from a man aged 35 to 55 in good health and CMV-seronegative. CDR3 sequence: CASSFTGLRNEQYF. The CDR3 nucleotides read TGTGCCAGCAGTTTCACAGGGCTTCGGAACGAGCAGTACTTC. The full variable domain, rest sourced from reference TRBV28 and TRBJ2-7, is DVKVTQSSRYLVKRTGEKVFLECVQDMDHENMFWYRQDPGLGLRLIYFSYDVKMKEKGDIPEGYSVSREKKERFSLILESASTNQTSMYLCASSFTGLRNEQYFGPGTRLTVT.